This TCR beta chain appears in the sequencing data of a study of regulatory T cells in long-lasting Graves disease. Time point reported: persistent/refractory GD, antithyroid drugs over 5 years with positive TRAb. Generation of the TCR library employed RNA extracted from PBMCs. Construction of the TCR beta libraries employed iRepertoire HTBI primers in conjunction with Arm-PCR of CDR3 regions. Study processing details: Identification yielded approximately 60 TRBV and about 15 TRBJ segments across samples. TCRdb processed the multiplex PCR reads anew with MiXCR; each CDR3 protein has one entry. The V and J calls were not made by the authors but by TCRdb's processing. The table has around 450,000 distinct CDR3 sequences, around a fifth seen once. Germline values: CDR1 SGHDT, CDR2 YYEEEE. Trimming left V 1 base short and J 1 base short, with 11 bases between. The CDR3 loop spans 15 amino acids. Study results and limitations: Favoring TRBV28, TRBJ1-2 and TRBJ2-5 was a feature seen in persistent disease. New patients shared fewer public clonotypes (around 880) than persistent patients did (around 3,000).

This clonotype came up a few times. Its antigen is unknown. This receptor was taken from a female donor with Graves disease. The rearrangement uses TRBV5-6 and TRBJ1-1; D is possibly TRBD1 (5 bases). Sequenced material: peripheral blood mononuclear cells (PBMCs), taken when the disease was refractory, from a patient treated with antithyroid drugs. The CDR3 loop is CASSLIQTGNTEAFF. The CDR3 DNA reads as TGTGCCAGCAGCTTGATCCAAACAGGGAACACTGAAGCTTTCTTT. Looking up the rest from reference TRBV5-6 and TRBJ1-1 gives the full variable domain: DAGVTQSPTHLIKTRGQQVTLRCSPKSGHDTVSWYQQALGQGPQFIFQYYEEEERQRGNFPDRFSGHQFPNYSSELNVNALLLGDSALYLCASSLIQTGNTEAFFGQGTRLTVV.